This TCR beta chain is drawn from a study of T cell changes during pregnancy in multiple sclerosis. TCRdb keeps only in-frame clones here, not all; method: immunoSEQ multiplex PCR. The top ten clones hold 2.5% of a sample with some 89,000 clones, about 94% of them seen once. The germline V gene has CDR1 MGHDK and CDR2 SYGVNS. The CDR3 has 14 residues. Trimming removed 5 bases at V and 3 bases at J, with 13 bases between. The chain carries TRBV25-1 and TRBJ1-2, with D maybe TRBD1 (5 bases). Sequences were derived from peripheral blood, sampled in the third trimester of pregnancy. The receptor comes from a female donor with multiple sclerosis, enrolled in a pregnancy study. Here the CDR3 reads CASSYGGGDYGYTF. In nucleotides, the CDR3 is TGTGCCAGCAGTTACGGGGGTGGGGACTATGGCTACACCTTC.